This T cell receptor beta chain appears in the sequencing data of a study of cytomegalovirus exposure and HLA in healthy donors. Study details: Assignment to the Caucasian-associated ancestry cluster applied to more than 75% of the approximately 400 genotyped donors.

The primer mix had 60 Vbeta and 13 Jbeta primers. The repertoire was sequenced with immunoSEQ multiplex PCR; TCRdb's copy has only in-frame clones and lacks some. The table shows around 140,000 clones, with just under 90% occurring only once. This receptor was taken from a woman aged 25-40 years in good health and CMV-seronegative. The sequenced material came from PBMCs.

CDR3 loop: CASSLSFSADYGYTF. The CDR3, as DNA: TGTGCCAGCAGCTTAAGCTTCAGCGCTGACTATGGCTACACCTTC. The chain has TRBV7-3 and TRBJ1-2; D gene ambiguous. This CDR3 region has 15 residues. With 1 base removed from V and 3 bases from J, the gap between germline ends came to 12 bases. Looked up from germline, CDR1 is SGHTA and CDR2 is FQGTGA.